This T cell receptor (beta chain) was identified in a study of shared clonotypes between healthy human individuals. General study points: Only blood was sampled, and tissue TCR repertoires likely differ from blood ones.

Naive CD8 cells comprised CD45RO-negative, CCR7-positively selected cells, excluding terminally differentiated effector memory CD45RA+ cells. Only Caucasian adults living in Nashville, Tennessee made up the donor group. The table came from immunoSEQ multiplex PCR; TCRdb's copy has only in-frame clones and leaves some out. The data contain 450,000 to 700,000 clones, 95% to 96% of them singletons. The sample holds one count of this clone. What it binds is unknown. Material: naive CD8+ T cells sorted from blood. This receptor was obtained from a woman in her 30s in good health.

CDR3 protein: CASSSWDLYGYTF. CDR3 DNA sequence: TGTGCCAGCAGCTCGTGGGACCTCTATGGCTACACCTTC. The chain uses TRBV7-9 and TRBJ1-2; possibly TRBD1 for D (5 bases). V lost 4 bases, J lost 4 bases, and 10 bases lay in between. The CDR3 covers 13 residues. Germline-derived CDR1 and CDR2 are SEHNR and FQNEAQ (reference sequence).